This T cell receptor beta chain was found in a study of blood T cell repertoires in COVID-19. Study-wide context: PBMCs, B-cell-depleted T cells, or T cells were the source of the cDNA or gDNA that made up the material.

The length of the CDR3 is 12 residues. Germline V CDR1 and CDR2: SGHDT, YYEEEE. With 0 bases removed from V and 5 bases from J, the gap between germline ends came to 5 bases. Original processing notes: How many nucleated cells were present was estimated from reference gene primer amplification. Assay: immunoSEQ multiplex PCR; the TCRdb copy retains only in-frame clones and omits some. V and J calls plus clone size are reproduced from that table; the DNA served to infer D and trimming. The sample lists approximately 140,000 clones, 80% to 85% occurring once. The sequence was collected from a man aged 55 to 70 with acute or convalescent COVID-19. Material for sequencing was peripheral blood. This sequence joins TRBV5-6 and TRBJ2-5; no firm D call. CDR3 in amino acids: CASSLGRETQYF. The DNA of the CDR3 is TGTGCCAGCAGCTTGGGCCGGGAGACCCAGTACTTC. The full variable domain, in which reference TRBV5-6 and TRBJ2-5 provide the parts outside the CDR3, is DAGVTQSPTHLIKTRGQQVTLRCSPKSGHDTVSWYQQALGQGPQFIFQYYEEEERQRGNFPDRFSGHQFPNYSSELNVNALLLGDSALYLCASSLGRETQYFGPGTRLLVL.